The sequence of this T cell receptor beta chain was determined in a study of blood T cell repertoires in COVID-19. Turning to the study itself: Samples taken during acute and convalescent COVID-19 were collected in the United States, Italy and Spain. From T cells, B-cell-depleted T cells, or PBMCs came the material, which was cDNA or gDNA.

The method was immunoSEQ multiplex PCR; TCRdb's version includes in-frame clones alone and lacks a portion of them. Of around 180,000 clones in the sample, about 88% were seen once. This study enrolled people aged roughly 18 to 89 from around 25 US geographic areas. Participants' reported clinical history set cohort assignment. V was shortened by 1 base and J by 1 base, with 10 bases between the two germline ends. CDR1 and CDR2 (germline): SGHTA, FQGNSA. CDR3 length: 15 amino acids. The rearrangement links TRBV7-2 to TRBJ2-5; perhaps TRBD2 as D (5 bases). Sequenced input: PBMCs or T cells enriched from blood (not recorded which). The receptor was derived from a woman aged 40 to 50 with acute COVID-19. The CDR3 loop reads CASSLVGGSQETQYF. Written as DNA, the CDR3 is TGTGCCAGCAGCTTAGTAGGTGGGAGCCAAGAGACCCAGTACTTC.